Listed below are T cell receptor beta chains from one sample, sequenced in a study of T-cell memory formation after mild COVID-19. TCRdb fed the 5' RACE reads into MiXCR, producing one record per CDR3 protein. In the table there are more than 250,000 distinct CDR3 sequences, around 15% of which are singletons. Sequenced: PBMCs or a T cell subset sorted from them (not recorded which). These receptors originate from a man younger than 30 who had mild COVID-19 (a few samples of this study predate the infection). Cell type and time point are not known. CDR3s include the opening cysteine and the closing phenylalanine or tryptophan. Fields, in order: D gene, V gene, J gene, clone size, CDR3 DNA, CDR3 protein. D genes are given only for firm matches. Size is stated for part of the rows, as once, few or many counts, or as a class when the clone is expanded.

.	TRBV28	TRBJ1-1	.	TGTGCCAGCAGTTTCGCAGGGTGGGCCACTGAAGCTTTCTTT	CASSFAGWATEAFF
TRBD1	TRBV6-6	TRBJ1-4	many	TGTGCCAGCCATAGGGGGCAATCTAATGAAAAACTGTTTTTT	CASHRGQSNEKLFF
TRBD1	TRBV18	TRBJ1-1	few	TGTGCCAGCTCACCACGACAGGGTAAAGAAGCTTTCTTT	CASSPRQGKEAFF
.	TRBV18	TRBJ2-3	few	TGTGCCAGCTCACCACTCCCGGCGGGACGGGTTGCAGATACGCAGTATTTT	CASSPLPAGRVADTQYF
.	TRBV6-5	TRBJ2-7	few	TGTGCCAGCAGGACGCTCTCTGTGGGCTCCTACGAGCAGTACTTC	CASRTLSVGSYEQYF
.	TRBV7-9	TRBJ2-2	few	TGTGCCAGCAGCTTTCGAGGGTTCGGGGAGCTGTTTTTT	CASSFRGFGELFF
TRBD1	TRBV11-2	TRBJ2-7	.	TGTGCCAGCAGCTCTATCCGGGACAGAGACTACGAGCAGTACTTC	CASSSIRDRDYEQYF
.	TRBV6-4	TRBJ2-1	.	TGTGCCAGCAGTGAGGAGTCCGGAAATGAGCAGTTCTTC	CASSEESGNEQFF
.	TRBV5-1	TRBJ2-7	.	TGCGCCAGCAGCTTGGGATCCAGGGACGCCTACGAGCAGTACTTC	CASSLGSRDAYEQYF
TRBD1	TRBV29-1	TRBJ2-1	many	TGCAGCGTTGAAGTGATTGGACAGGGGCCAAATGATGAGCAGTTCTTC	CSVEVIGQGPNDEQFF
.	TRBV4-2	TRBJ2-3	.	TGTGCCAGCAGCCAAGCCCGCTTTATGACCACAGATACGCAGTATTTT	CASSQARFMTTDTQYF
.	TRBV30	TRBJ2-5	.	TGTGCCTGGAGTAGCCCGGTAGAGACCCAGTACTTC	CAWSSPVETQYF
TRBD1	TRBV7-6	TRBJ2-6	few	TGTGCCAGCAGCCCAGAGTGGACAGGGAACTCTGGGGCCAACGTCCTGACTTTC	CASSPEWTGNSGANVLTF
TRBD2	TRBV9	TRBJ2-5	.	TGTGCCAGCAGCGTCTCCGGGGGGGATGAGACCCAGTACTTC	CASSVSGGDETQYF
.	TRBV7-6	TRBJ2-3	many	TGTGCCAGCAGCTTAGCGGGGCTCACAGATACGCAGTATTTT	CASSLAGLTDTQYF